These T cell receptor beta chains were read from a single sample in a study of shared clonotypes between healthy human individuals. The table came from immunoSEQ multiplex PCR; TCRdb's copy has only in-frame clones and leaves some out. The data contain about 2.3 million clones, 93% of them singletons. Sequenced: naive CD4+ T cells from PBMCs. All receptors come from a man aged 18-30 years in good health. Some clones in this sample may be carry-over from other donors' samples. CDR3s include the opening cysteine and the closing phenylalanine or tryptophan. The order of the fields is V gene, J gene, clone size, D gene, CDR3 protein, CDR3 DNA. D genes are given only for firm matches. The listing skips clone size in some rows; elsewhere it reads once, few, many or a size class.

v_call: TRBV7-6; j_call: TRBJ1-6; clone_size: -; d_call: -; cdr3_aa: CASSSGQLNSPLHF; cdr3_nt: TGTGCCAGCAGCTCAGGACAGCTTAATTCACCCCTCCACTTT
v_call: TRBV4-1; j_call: TRBJ1-5; clone_size: few; d_call: -; cdr3_aa: CASSQDSTVSNQPQHF; cdr3_nt: TGCGCCAGCAGCCAAGATTCGACGGTTAGCAATCAGCCCCAGCATTTT
v_call: TRBV5-1; j_call: TRBJ2-7; clone_size: -; d_call: -; cdr3_aa: CASSRGLPTEGQYF; cdr3_nt: TGCGCCAGCAGCCGGGGACTCCCTACCGAGGGGCAGTACTTC
v_call: TRBV29-1; j_call: TRBJ1-1; clone_size: -; d_call: -; cdr3_aa: CSVGPGWGTEAFF; cdr3_nt: TGCAGCGTTGGACCAGGGTGGGGAACTGAAGCTTTCTTT
v_call: TRBV7-2; j_call: TRBJ2-3; clone_size: -; d_call: -; cdr3_aa: CASSDRDWSDTQYF; cdr3_nt: TGTGCCAGCAGCGATCGGGACTGGTCAGATACGCAGTATTTT
v_call: TRBV7-9; j_call: TRBJ1-2; clone_size: -; d_call: -; cdr3_aa: CASSYGGRGYTF; cdr3_nt: TGTGCCAGCAGCTACGGGGGCAGGGGCTACACCTTC
v_call: TRBV27; j_call: TRBJ2-1; clone_size: -; d_call: -; cdr3_aa: CAIRGRYNEQFF; cdr3_nt: TGTGCCATTCGTGGACGGTACAATGAGCAGTTCTTC
v_call: TRBV5-1; j_call: TRBJ2-3; clone_size: -; d_call: TRBD2; cdr3_aa: CASSLGLAGTDTQYF; cdr3_nt: TGCGCCAGCAGCTTGGGACTAGCGGGCACAGATACGCAGTATTTT
v_call: TRBV7-3; j_call: TRBJ2-7; clone_size: -; d_call: -; cdr3_aa: CASSSLGIGEQYF; cdr3_nt: TGTGCCAGCAGCTCCCTGGGTATTGGCGAGCAGTACTTC
v_call: TRBV2; j_call: TRBJ2-7; clone_size: -; d_call: TRBD1; cdr3_aa: CATGGQGFGEQYF; cdr3_nt: TGTGCCACGGGGGGACAGGGATTCGGCGAGCAGTACTTC
v_call: TRBV5-1; j_call: TRBJ2-1; clone_size: -; d_call: -; cdr3_aa: CASSPAPSSYNEQFF; cdr3_nt: TGCGCCAGCAGCCCCGCACCGAGCTCCTACAATGAGCAGTTCTTC
v_call: TRBV6-1; j_call: TRBJ2-2; clone_size: -; d_call: TRBD1; cdr3_aa: CASGQGAGELFF; cdr3_nt: TGTGCCAGCGGCCAGGGGGCCGGGGAGCTGTTTTTT
v_call: TRBV27; j_call: TRBJ1-4; clone_size: -; d_call: -; cdr3_aa: CASSLVEKLFF; cdr3_nt: TGTGCCAGCAGTTTGGTGGAAAAACTGTTTTTT
v_call: TRBV7-9; j_call: TRBJ1-1; clone_size: -; d_call: TRBD1; cdr3_aa: CASSPRTGVEAFF; cdr3_nt: TGTGCCAGCAGTCCCAGGACAGGGGTAGAAGCTTTCTTT
v_call: TRBV6-5; j_call: TRBJ2-1; clone_size: -; d_call: TRBD1; cdr3_aa: CASSYVTGDEQFF; cdr3_nt: TGTGCCAGCAGTTACGTGACAGGGGATGAGCAGTTCTTC
v_call: TRBV7-2; j_call: TRBJ2-5; clone_size: -; d_call: TRBD2; cdr3_aa: CASSPTGGRETQYF; cdr3_nt: TGTGCCAGCAGCCCAACCGGCGGGAGGGAGACCCAGTACTTC
v_call: TRBV27; j_call: TRBJ2-7; clone_size: -; d_call: -; cdr3_aa: CASRKAAGAAAYEQYF; cdr3_nt: TGTGCCAGCAGAAAAGCTGCGGGGGCCGCCGCATACGAGCAGTACTTC
v_call: TRBV20-1; j_call: TRBJ2-3; clone_size: -; d_call: -; cdr3_aa: CSAATTDTQYF; cdr3_nt: TGCAGTGCCGCTACCACAGATACGCAGTATTTT
v_call: TRBV9; j_call: TRBJ2-7; clone_size: -; d_call: -; cdr3_aa: CASSTGPSYEQYF; cdr3_nt: TGTGCCAGCAGCACGGGACCGAGTTACGAGCAGTACTTC
v_call: TRBV28; j_call: TRBJ2-5; clone_size: -; d_call: -; cdr3_aa: CASSFPSSQETQYF; cdr3_nt: TGTGCCAGCAGTTTTCCGTCCAGCCAAGAGACCCAGTACTTC
v_call: TRBV27; j_call: TRBJ1-4; clone_size: -; d_call: -; cdr3_aa: CASSRYPALAEKLFF; cdr3_nt: TGTGCCAGCAGCCGCTACCCGGCCCTGGCGGAAAAACTGTTTTTT
v_call: TRBV7-2; j_call: TRBJ2-7; clone_size: -; d_call: -; cdr3_aa: CASSLSRDFYEQYF; cdr3_nt: TGTGCCAGCAGCTTAAGTCGGGACTTCTACGAGCAGTACTTC
v_call: TRBV25-1; j_call: TRBJ2-1; clone_size: -; d_call: TRBD2; cdr3_aa: CASSDLPLAGGIDEQFF; cdr3_nt: TGTGCCAGCAGTGACCTCCCACTAGCGGGAGGGATCGATGAGCAGTTCTTC
v_call: TRBV5-5; j_call: TRBJ1-1; clone_size: once; d_call: TRBD1; cdr3_aa: CASSLARQGNTEAFF; cdr3_nt: TGTGCCAGCAGCTTGGCCCGACAGGGGAACACTGAAGCTTTCTTT
v_call: TRBV6-5; j_call: TRBJ1-2; clone_size: once; d_call: -; cdr3_aa: CATLPSQANYGYTF; cdr3_nt: TGTGCCACCCTGCCCTCACAGGCTAACTATGGCTACACCTTC
v_call: TRBV2; j_call: TRBJ2-1; clone_size: -; d_call: TRBD1; cdr3_aa: CASSADRVAYNEQFF; cdr3_nt: TGTGCCAGCAGTGCAGACAGGGTAGCCTACAATGAGCAGTTCTTC
v_call: TRBV27; j_call: TRBJ2-7; clone_size: -; d_call: TRBD1; cdr3_aa: CASSPRQGASYEQYF; cdr3_nt: TGTGCCAGCAGTCCCCGACAGGGGGCTTCCTACGAGCAGTACTTC
v_call: TRBV7-9; j_call: TRBJ2-1; clone_size: -; d_call: TRBD2; cdr3_aa: CASIAGVDRNEQFF; cdr3_nt: TGTGCCAGTATAGCGGGAGTTGATAGGAATGAGCAGTTCTTC
v_call: TRBV11-3; j_call: TRBJ1-1; clone_size: -; d_call: TRBD1; cdr3_aa: CASSGGTGDTEAFF; cdr3_nt: TGTGCCAGCAGCGGCGGGACAGGGGACACTGAAGCTTTCTTT
v_call: TRBV5-4; j_call: TRBJ2-3; clone_size: -; d_call: -; cdr3_aa: CASRTGSGRADTQYF; cdr3_nt: TGTGCCAGCAGAACGGGTAGCGGAAGGGCAGATACGCAGTATTTT
v_call: TRBV28; j_call: TRBJ2-5; clone_size: -; d_call: -; cdr3_aa: CAAKSLTFVQETQYF; cdr3_nt: TGTGCCGCGAAATCTCTGACTTTCGTCCAAGAGACCCAGTACTTC
v_call: TRBV5-1; j_call: TRBJ1-1; clone_size: once; d_call: TRBD1; cdr3_aa: CASSRDREDEAFF; cdr3_nt: TGCGCCAGCAGCCGGGACAGGGAAGATGAAGCTTTCTTT
v_call: TRBV20-1; j_call: TRBJ1-1; clone_size: few; d_call: -; cdr3_aa: CSARRLAFF; cdr3_nt: TGCAGTGCTAGGCGCTTAGCTTTCTTT
v_call: TRBV4-3; j_call: TRBJ1-5; clone_size: -; d_call: -; cdr3_aa: CVFIRVGQPQHF; cdr3_nt: TGCGTTTTCATAAGGGTAGGTCAGCCCCAGCATTTT
v_call: TRBV30; j_call: TRBJ2-1; clone_size: once; d_call: TRBD2; cdr3_aa: CAWAPSGRYNEQFF; cdr3_nt: TGTGCCTGGGCCCCTAGCGGGAGGTACAATGAGCAGTTCTTC
v_call: TRBV18; j_call: TRBJ1-5; clone_size: -; d_call: -; cdr3_aa: CASSPVGGKQPQHF; cdr3_nt: TGTGCCAGCTCACCAGTGGGGGGAAAACAGCCCCAGCATTTT
v_call: TRBV19; j_call: TRBJ1-5; clone_size: -; d_call: -; cdr3_aa: CASSSGRHDQPQHF; cdr3_nt: TGTGCCAGTAGTAGTGGACGGCATGATCAGCCCCAGCATTTT
v_call: TRBV15; j_call: TRBJ2-7; clone_size: -; d_call: TRBD1; cdr3_aa: CATSRNRGSYEQYF; cdr3_nt: TGTGCCACCAGCAGGAACAGGGGCTCCTACGAGCAGTACTTC
v_call: TRBV6-6; j_call: TRBJ2-5; clone_size: -; d_call: -; cdr3_aa: CASSYSSWVEETQYF; cdr3_nt: TGTGCCAGCAGTTACTCGAGCTGGGTGGAAGAGACCCAGTACTTC
v_call: TRBV5-1; j_call: TRBJ2-3; clone_size: -; d_call: TRBD1; cdr3_aa: CASRPTGQGGTDTQYF; cdr3_nt: TGCGCCAGCAGGCCCACGGGACAGGGGGGCACAGATACGCAGTATTTT
v_call: TRBV30; j_call: TRBJ2-1; clone_size: -; d_call: -; cdr3_aa: CAWSPRTNNEQFF; cdr3_nt: TGTGCCTGGAGTCCCCGTACCAACAATGAGCAGTTCTTC
v_call: TRBV5-1; j_call: TRBJ2-3; clone_size: -; d_call: -; cdr3_aa: CASSPEGGTDTQYF; cdr3_nt: TGCGCCAGCAGCCCAGAGGGCGGCACAGATACGCAGTATTTT
v_call: TRBV9; j_call: TRBJ1-3; clone_size: -; d_call: -; cdr3_aa: CASSVEPGRGGGNTIYF; cdr3_nt: TGTGCCAGCAGCGTAGAACCGGGTCGGGGAGGTGGAAACACCATATATTTT
v_call: TRBV13; j_call: TRBJ2-5; clone_size: -; d_call: -; cdr3_aa: CASSPRALQYQETQYF; cdr3_nt: TGTGCCAGCAGCCCCCGTGCTCTACAGTACCAAGAGACCCAGTACTTC
v_call: TRBV6-6; j_call: TRBJ2-7; clone_size: -; d_call: TRBD1; cdr3_aa: CASSYTDRGVGEQYF; cdr3_nt: TGTGCCAGCAGTTACACGGACAGGGGCGTCGGCGAGCAGTACTTC
v_call: TRBV29-1; j_call: TRBJ2-5; clone_size: -; d_call: -; cdr3_aa: CSVDRGGETQYF; cdr3_nt: TGCAGCGTTGACAGGGGAGGCGAGACCCAGTACTTC
v_call: TRBV7-8; j_call: TRBJ1-1; clone_size: -; d_call: -; cdr3_aa: CASSPRRLRMNTEAFF; cdr3_nt: TGTGCCAGCAGCCCCAGGAGACTTCGGATGAACACTGAAGCTTTCTTT
v_call: TRBV7-3; j_call: TRBJ1-1; clone_size: -; d_call: -; cdr3_aa: CASSGRGMGVTEAFF; cdr3_nt: TGTGCCAGCAGCGGCAGGGGTATGGGCGTCACTGAAGCTTTCTTT
v_call: TRBV30; j_call: TRBJ1-2; clone_size: -; d_call: TRBD1; cdr3_aa: CAWSQGTGGGGYTF; cdr3_nt: TGTGCCTGGAGCCAAGGGACAGGAGGCGGTGGCTACACCTTC
v_call: TRBV5-8; j_call: TRBJ1-1; clone_size: -; d_call: -; cdr3_aa: CASSLEKWNTEAFF; cdr3_nt: TGTGCCAGCAGCTTGGAGAAGTGGAACACTGAAGCTTTCTTT
v_call: TRBV5-6; j_call: TRBJ1-1; clone_size: -; d_call: -; cdr3_aa: CASSFGGRLTEAFF; cdr3_nt: TGTGCCAGCAGCTTCGGGGGGAGACTGACTGAAGCTTTCTTT
v_call: TRBV7-2; j_call: TRBJ1-1; clone_size: once; d_call: -; cdr3_aa: CASSLIPSQSFGAFF; cdr3_nt: TGTGCCAGCAGCTTAATTCCTAGTCAAAGTTTCGGAGCTTTCTTT
v_call: TRBV4-1; j_call: TRBJ2-3; clone_size: -; d_call: -; cdr3_aa: CASSLSRKGDAQDTQYF; cdr3_nt: TGCGCCAGCAGCCTGTCCCGTAAGGGCGATGCACAAGATACGCAGTATTTT
v_call: TRBV29-1; j_call: TRBJ2-7; clone_size: -; d_call: TRBD1; cdr3_aa: CSVCCRDRGLSEQYF; cdr3_nt: TGCAGCGTATGCTGCCGGGACAGGGGGCTTAGCGAGCAGTACTTC
v_call: TRBV9; j_call: TRBJ2-4; clone_size: -; d_call: -; cdr3_aa: CASSETGTKDIQYF; cdr3_nt: TGTGCCAGCAGCGAAACCGGGACAAAAGACATTCAGTACTTC